This T cell receptor (beta chain) appears in the sequencing data of a study of Ad26.COV2.S vaccination and SARS-CoV-2 variants. Study-level points and caveats: Placebo recipients and vaccine recipients were similar in non-spike TCR breadth.

Points on this clone: Its specificity is unknown.

Germline V CDR1 and CDR2: SGHKS, YYEKEE (reference sequence). Deletions cut 0 bases from V and 1 base from J, with 8 bases between. The length of the CDR3 is 14 residues. Treatment here: roughly 20 received Ad26.COV2.S at low or high dose, single or two shots; roughly five received placebo; per-sample allocation not given. The samples date from day 63 after the first vaccine or placebo injection. Measured with immunoSEQ multiplex PCR; TCRdb has only the in-frame clones, and not every one. Of about 420,000 clones listed, over 75% are singletons. The chain carries TRBV5-5 and TRBJ2-7; D not resolved. This material consisted of peripheral blood, taken in a trial of Ad26.COV2.S vaccine versus placebo. This sequence originates from a person aged 18-65 years who received the Ad26.COV2.S COVID-19 vaccine or a placebo. CDR3 nucleotide sequence: TGTGCCAGCAGCTTGGACGGCTCGTCCTACGAGCAGTACTTC. Translation: CASSLDGSSYEQYF.